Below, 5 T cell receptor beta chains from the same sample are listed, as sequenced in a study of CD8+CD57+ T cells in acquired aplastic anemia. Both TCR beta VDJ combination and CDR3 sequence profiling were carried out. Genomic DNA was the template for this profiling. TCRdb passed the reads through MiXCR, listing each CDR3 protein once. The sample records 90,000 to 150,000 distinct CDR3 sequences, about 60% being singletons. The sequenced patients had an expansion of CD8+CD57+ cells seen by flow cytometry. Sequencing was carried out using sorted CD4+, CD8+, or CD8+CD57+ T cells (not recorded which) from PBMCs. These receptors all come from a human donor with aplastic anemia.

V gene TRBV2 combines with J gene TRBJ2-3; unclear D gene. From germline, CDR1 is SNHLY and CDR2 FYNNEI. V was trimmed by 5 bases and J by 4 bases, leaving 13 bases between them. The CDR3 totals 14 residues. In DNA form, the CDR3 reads TGTGCCAGCAGTAAGGCCGTAGGCGCAGATACGCAGTATTTT. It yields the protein CASSKAVGADTQYF.

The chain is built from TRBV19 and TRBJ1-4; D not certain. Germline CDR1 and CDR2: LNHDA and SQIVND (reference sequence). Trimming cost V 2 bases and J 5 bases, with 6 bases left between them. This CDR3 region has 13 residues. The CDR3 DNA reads TGTGCCAGTAGTATAAGCGGCAATGAAAAACTGTTTTTT. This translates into CASSISGNEKLFF.

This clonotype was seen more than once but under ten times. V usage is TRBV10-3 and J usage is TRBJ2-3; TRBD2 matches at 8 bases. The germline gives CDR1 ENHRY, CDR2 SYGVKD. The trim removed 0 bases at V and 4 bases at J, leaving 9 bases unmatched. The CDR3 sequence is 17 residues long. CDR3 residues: CAISESAGGGRADTQYF. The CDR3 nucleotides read TGTGCCATCAGTGAGTCTGCGGGAGGAGGAAGAGCAGATACGCAGTATTTT.

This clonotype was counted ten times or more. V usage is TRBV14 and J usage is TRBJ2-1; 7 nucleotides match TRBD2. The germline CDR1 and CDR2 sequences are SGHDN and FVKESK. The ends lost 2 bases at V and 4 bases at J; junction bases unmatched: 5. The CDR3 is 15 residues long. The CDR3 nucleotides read TGTGCCAGCAGCCAATACCGGGGAGGGTACAATGAGCAGTTCTTC. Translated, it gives CASSQYRGGYNEQFF.

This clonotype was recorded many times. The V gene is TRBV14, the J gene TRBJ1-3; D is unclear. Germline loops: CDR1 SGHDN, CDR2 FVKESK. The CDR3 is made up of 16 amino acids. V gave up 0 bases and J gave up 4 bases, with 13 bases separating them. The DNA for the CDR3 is TGTGCCAGCAGCCAAGACGAGACCATGGCAGGAAACACCATATATTTT. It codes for CASSQDETMAGNTIYF.